This T cell receptor (beta chain) is from a study of radiotherapy plus CTLA-4 blockade in lung cancer. Study details: With 25% to 35% of patients having disease control, objective responses were seen in approximately 17%.

The CDR3 totals 12 residues. Between the trimmed V and J ends, which lost 7 bases and 8 bases, there was a span of 15 bases. Germline lookup yields CDR1 SGDLS and CDR2 YYNGEE. Clones were sequenced by immunoSEQ multiplex PCR, and TCRdb holds only the in-frame ones, with some missing. The sample includes more than 75,000 clones, around 74% of them seen just once. Focal radiation and CTLA-4 blockade (ipilimumab) were tested in chemo-refractory metastatic non-small-cell lung cancer patients. The genes are TRBV9 and TRBJ1-2; tentatively, D is TRBD1 (6 bases). The sample consisted of peripheral blood, taken from a patient treated with radiotherapy plus ipilimumab. The receptor's source is a human donor with non-small cell lung cancer who had a partial response to radiotherapy plus ipilimumab. Some clones in this sample may be carry-over from other donors' samples. Here the CDR3 reads CASAAGEEGYTF. The DNA for the CDR3 is TGTGCCAGCGCGGCAGGGGAAGAGGGCTACACCTTC.